Included here is one T cell receptor beta chain sequence, with context. These data belong to a study of T cells after yellow fever vaccination. V lost 5 bases and J lost 4, with 17 bases in between. CDR3 length: 14 amino acids. The germline CDR1 and CDR2 sequences are SQVTM and ANQGSEA. TCRdb reprocessed the 5' RACE reads with MiXCR, giving one entry per CDR3 protein. The table lists 300,000 or so distinct CDR3 sequences, 10% to 15% of them singletons. J is TRBJ1-1 and V is TRBV29-1, with D maybe TRBD1 (5 bases). Specimen: CD4+ T cells sorted from PBMCs, collected 45 days after the yellow fever booster vaccination. The source is a young man who received the YFV17D yellow fever vaccine. For the CDR3, the DNA is TGCAGCGTTAAGGAGGGGCGGTGGATCACTGAAGCTTTCTTT. Its translation: CSVKEGRWITEAFF.